Each of the 21 T cell receptor beta chains below was sequenced from the same sample in a study of blood T cell repertoires in COVID-19. Using immunoSEQ multiplex PCR, the repertoire was profiled, and TCRdb retains in-frame clones only, with some absent. The table lists approximately 250,000 clones, approximately 89% of them singletons. Sequences were obtained from PBMCs or T cells enriched from blood (not recorded which). The receptors here all came from a woman aged 40 to 50 who had been exposed to COVID-19.

V and J are TRBV15 and TRBJ2-7; tentatively, D is TRBD1 (5 bases). The V gene lost 6 bases and the J gene lost 6 bases, with 12 bases spanning the gap. CDR1 and CDR2 (germline): LNHNV, YYDKDF (reference sequence). CDR3 length: 12 amino acids. CDR3 in amino acids: CATRATGLEQYF. The CDR3, as DNA: TGTGCCACCAGAGCTACAGGTCTCGAGCAGTACTTC.

The chain joins TRBV4-3 to TRBJ1-2; 10 bases agree with TRBD1. Germline V gives CDR1 LGHNA, CDR2 YSLEER. There are 14 residues in the CDR3. The V gene end was trimmed by 1 base and the J gene end by 5 bases; junction bases not matched to a gene: 1. CDR3 nucleotides: TGCGCCAGCAGCCAAGGGACAGGGGGTTATGGCTACACCTTC. This encodes CASSQGTGGYGYTF.

This chain joins TRBV19 and TRBJ1-3; D unclear. This CDR3 contains 13 residues. The germline CDR1 and CDR2 sequences are LNHDA and SQIVND (reference sequence). With 5 bases removed from V and 4 bases from J, the gap between germline ends came to 9 bases. As DNA, the CDR3 is TGTGCCAGTAGTCAGAGGGCGGGAAACACCATATATTTT. Its protein product is CASSQRAGNTIYF.

The V call is TRBV5-6, the J call TRBJ1-2; 9 nucleotides match TRBD1. V lost 3 bases, J lost 4 bases, and 10 bases stayed unmatched. Looked up from germline, CDR1 is SGHDT and CDR2 is YYEEEE. This CDR3 comprises 16 residues. CDR3 DNA: TGTGCCAGCAGCTCGTACTGGACAGGGGCGCCCTATGGCTACACCTTC. Amino acids: CASSSYWTGAPYGYTF.

CDR3 sequence reads: CASTQTGRNIQYF. The CDR3 DNA reads as TGTGCCAGCACCCAGACAGGGAGGAACATTCAGTACTTC. The chain joins TRBV2 to TRBJ2-4; weak D call: TRBD1 (7 bases). Germline CDR1 SNHLY, CDR2 FYNNEI. The V gene lost 7 bases and the J gene lost 7 bases, with 14 bases spanning the gap. This CDR3 region has 13 residues. The full variable domain, completed using reference TRBV2 and TRBJ2-4, is EPEVTQTPSHQVTQMGQEVILRCVPISNHLYFYWYRQILGQKVEFLVSFYNNEISEKSEIFDDQFSVERPDGSNFTLKIRSTKLEDSAMYFCASTQTGRNIQYFGAGTRLSVL.

The V and J genes are TRBV19 and TRBJ1-6; 10 bases fit TRBD1. CDR1 is LNHDA, CDR2 SQIVND, per germline (reference sequence). V shed 8 bases and J 9 bases; nucleotides not matched to a gene: 4. The CDR3 contains 13 residues. The CDR3: CASRDRGGSPLHF. The CDR3 DNA follows: TGTGCCAGTCGGGACAGGGGCGGTTCACCCCTCCACTTT.

CDR3 residues: CASSPQDRARRNTIYF. DNA for the CDR3: TGTGCCAGCTCACCTCAGGACAGGGCCCGGAGAAACACCATATATTTT. The J gene is TRBJ1-3, the V gene TRBV18; 8 bases align to TRBD1. The CDR3 contains 16 residues. V was pared by 3 bases and J by 5 bases, with 9 bases of the junction left unmatched. Looked up from germline, CDR1 is KGHSH and CDR2 is LQKENI.

This chain uses TRBV3-1 (or the pseudogene TRBV3-2) with TRBJ2-3, with TRBD2 matching over 11 bases. In germline, CDR1 is LGHDT, CDR2 YNNKEL (reference sequence). V was pared by 0 bases and J by 3 bases, with 14 bases of the junction left unmatched. The CDR3 is 20 residues long. The CDR3 region is CASSQDGIAGGPFGTDTQYF. CDR3 in DNA: TGTGCCAGCAGCCAAGATGGAATAGCGGGAGGGCCATTCGGGACAGATACGCAGTATTTT.

V usage is TRBV7-2 and J usage is TRBJ1-1; 11 bases agree with TRBD1. With V trimmed by 5 bases and J by 6 bases, 17 bases remained unmatched. The CDR3 covers 18 residues. CDR1 is SGHTA, CDR2 FQGNSA, per germline. The CDR3: CASSRHGQGATRRSEAFF. Here the CDR3 DNA reads TGTGCCAGCAGCCGTCACGGACAGGGGGCGACCAGGCGGTCTGAAGCTTTCTTT.

The chain employs TRBV6-5 and TRBJ2-2, with 13 bases lining up with TRBD2. CDR1 and CDR2 (germline): MNHEY, SVGAGI. The CDR3 length is 15 residues. V dropped 6 bases and J dropped 4; count of bases not matched to a gene: 2. CDR3 region: CASRTSGGFTGELFF. The CDR3, as DNA: TGTGCCAGCAGGACTAGCGGGGGGTTCACCGGGGAGCTGTTTTTT.

The chain has TRBV7-2 and TRBJ1-1; the D is unclear. Germline-derived CDR1 and CDR2 are SGHTA and FQGNSA. The CDR3 spans 15 residues. The V end was cut by 4 bases, the J end by 1 base, with 13 bases between. Here the CDR3 reads CASSSMTDRNTEAFF. CDR3 in DNA: TGTGCCAGCAGCTCCATGACTGATAGGAACACTGAAGCTTTCTTT. Together with reference TRBV7-2 and TRBJ1-1, the CDR3 gives the full variable domain: GAGVSQSPSNKVTEKGKDVELRCDPISGHTALYWYRQSLGQGLEFLIYFQGNSAPDKSGLPSDRFSAERTGGSVSTLTIQRTQQEDSAVYLCASSSMTDRNTEAFFGQGTRLTVV.

The rearrangement joins TRBV7-2 to TRBJ1-1; a possible D gene is TRBD1 (6 bases). V lost 5 bases and J lost 0, with 10 bases in between. This CDR3 region has 14 residues. The V gene's germline CDR1 is SGHTA and CDR2 FQGNSA. CDR3 sequence reads: CASSRQVMNTEAFF. The CDR3 DNA reads as TGTGCCAGCAGCAGACAGGTAATGAACACTGAAGCTTTCTTT.

The chain combines TRBV2 with TRBJ1-2, with D uncertain. Germline lookup yields CDR1 SNHLY and CDR2 FYNNEI. This CDR3 is built from 14 residues. V gave up 5 bases and J gave up 0 bases, with 10 bases separating them. The CDR3 is CASSRSSTNYGYTF. The CDR3 nucleotides are TGTGCCAGCAGTCGGAGCTCTACTAACTATGGCTACACCTTC.

The rearrangement links TRBV28 to TRBJ1-6; 11 bases map to TRBD1. CDR1 MDHEN and CDR2 SYDVKM come from the germline V gene. The length of the CDR3 is 18 residues. V lost 3 bases to trimming and J lost 10 bases; unmatched junction nucleotides: 14. The CDR3 reads CASSFSGTGGGYRSPLHF. CDR3 nucleotides: TGTGCCAGCAGTTTCTCTGGGACAGGGGGGGGGTATAGATCACCCCTCCACTTT.

This clone has only a few counts. The chain combines TRBV19 with TRBJ1-1, with a weak D call TRBD1 (5 bases). The germline gives CDR1 LNHDA, CDR2 SQIVND (reference sequence). This CDR3 spans 15 amino acids. Trimming shortened V by 1 base and J by 3 bases, and 12 bases separated the two germline ends. The CDR3 spells CASSIAQTRDTEAFF. The CDR3 region has the DNA TGTGCCAGTAGTATAGCGCAAACCAGGGACACTGAAGCTTTCTTT. The complete variable domain, with remaining parts taken from reference TRBV19 and TRBJ1-1, reads DGGITQSPKYLFRKEGQNVTLSCEQNLNHDAMYWYRQDPGQGLRLIYYSQIVNDFQKGDIAEGYSVSREKKESFPLTVTSAQKNPTAFYLCASSIAQTRDTEAFFGQGTRLTVV.

V gene TRBV7-3 combines with J gene TRBJ2-2; possible D gene TRBD2, 6 bases. The length of the CDR3 is 15 residues. Trimming took off 5 bases at V and 5 bases at J, with 15 bases between the two ends. Germline assignment: CDR1 SGHTA and CDR2 FQGTGA. Here the CDR3 reads CASSPGLAPTGELFF. DNA of the CDR3: TGTGCCAGCAGCCCCGGGCTAGCGCCAACCGGGGAGCTGTTTTTT.

The V gene is TRBV11-2, the J gene TRBJ1-5; no reliable D call. Germline CDR1 is SGHAT and CDR2 is FQNNGV. Trimming shortened V by 1 base and J by 8 bases, and 9 bases separated the two germline ends. CDR3 length equals 13 residues. As DNA, the CDR3 is TGTGCCAGCAGCTTAGCGGGTTTAGAGCCCCAGCATTTT. Encoded protein: CASSLAGLEPQHF.

The rearrangement joins TRBV3-1 (or the pseudogene TRBV3-2) to TRBJ1-6; 9 bases map to TRBD1. Germline values: CDR1 LGHDT, CDR2 YNNKEL (reference sequence). V dropped 6 bases and J dropped 5; count of bases not matched to a gene: 11. The CDR3 contains 17 residues. The CDR3 DNA follows: TGTGCCAGCAGAAAAGCCCCGGGACAGGGACATAATTCACCCCTCCACTTT. It codes for CASRKAPGQGHNSPLHF.

This chain links TRBV5-4 with TRBJ2-2; 10 bases agree with TRBD2. The CDR3 has 15 residues. V shed 5 bases and J 6 bases; nucleotides not matched to a gene: 7. Per germline, CDR1 SGHNT and CDR2 YYREEE (reference sequence). The CDR3 region is CASSWSGRVSGELFF. Here the CDR3 DNA reads TGTGCCAGCAGTTGGAGCGGGAGGGTTTCCGGGGAGCTGTTTTTT.

The rearrangement joins TRBV4-2 to TRBJ2-3; 9 positions match TRBD2. The germline gives CDR1 LGHNA, CDR2 YNFKEQ. With 3 bases clipped from V and 4 bases from J, the junction kept 11 bases outside the gene matches. CDR3 length: 17 amino acids. DNA for the CDR3: TGTGCCAGCAGCCACCCTGGGATTAGCGGGGGTTCAGATACGCAGTATTTT. It specifies CASSHPGISGGSDTQYF.

This chain uses TRBV28 with TRBJ1-2, with 10 bases aligning to TRBD1. Germline trimming cut 7 bases from V and 5 bases from J; bases unmatched to any gene: 7. Germline CDR1 and CDR2: MDHEN and SYDVKM. This CDR3 has 14 amino acids. This CDR3 reads CASKRRDRGYGYTF. The CDR3, as DNA: TGTGCCAGCAAACGCCGGGACAGGGGTTATGGCTACACCTTC.